This T cell receptor beta chain appears in the sequencing data of a study of T cell responses to AZD1222 COVID-19 vaccine. Looked up from germline, CDR1 is SGHTA and CDR2 is FQGTGA. Deletions cut 6 bases from V and 4 bases from J, with 16 bases between. The CDR3 is 15 residues long. Overall study findings and caveats: Regions left unmutated in variants are reportedly the target of nearly half of spike-specific TCRs. At 160-218 and 743-854, vaccine-associated CD4 TCRs were dominant, and they spanned spike. Donors were mostly white British, more females; clonal diversity possibly underestimated.

TCRdb's table, derived via immunoSEQ multiplex PCR, lists solely in-frame clones and lacks some. The sample shows 65,000 to 90,000 clones, roughly 87% of them seen only once. Comment on this clone: Its antigen remains unidentified.

Pooled in the analysis were second doses at about 4 or about 12 weeks. The genes are TRBV7-3 and TRBJ2-1; D may be TRBD2 (6 bases). The material sequenced was peripheral blood, taken 28 days after the second AZD1222 dose. The clonotype originates from an adult who received the AZD1222 COVID-19 vaccine. The CDR3: CASSPRDSRYNEQFF. The CDR3 DNA reads TGTGCCAGCAGTCCACGGGACTCCCGGTACAATGAGCAGTTCTTC.